This TCR beta chain was recorded in a study of control samples from healthy donors and cancer patients. This CDR3 is built from 14 residues. Per the germline V gene, CDR1 is MGHDK and CDR2 is SYGVNS. V lost 4 bases and J lost 4; bases outside the gene matches: 4. Data came from immunoSEQ multiplex PCR; TCRdb stores just in-frame clones and leaves some out. The sample carries some 140,000 clones, 92% recorded once. The sequence was obtained from a man under 40 in good health. The chain carries TRBV25-1 and TRBJ2-3; 8 bases align to TRBD1. Material: blood. DNA of the CDR3: TGTGCCAGCAGTGCAGGGGGCTTCGCAGATACGCAGTATTTT. As protein: CASSAGGFADTQYF.